This T cell receptor beta chain originates from a study of control samples from healthy donors and cancer patients (dated by TCRdb to about 2020). CDR1 and CDR2 (WSHSY, SAAADI) derive from the germline V gene. Trimming at the junction amounts to 6 bases on V and 12 bases on J, and the germline ends lie 21 bases apart. From cysteine to phenylalanine, the CDR3 is 14 amino acids long. The CDR3 DNA has 42 bases and is translated from base 1. A word on this clone: Its antigen is currently not known. One base away there is no much larger clone; base qualities are not given.

The protocol used for the library was the immunoSEQ multiplex PCR assay. In its TCRdb copy, this immuneACCESS table keeps in-frame sequences only and misses some clones. Where compared with another copy, unresolved V genes explain less than half of these, and the others have no known cause. The sample records 130,000 or so clones, around 94% of which are singletons. Approximately 15% of the sample is held by the ten biggest clonotypes. The receptor comes from a man in his sixties with colorectal cancer. The rearranged chain carries TRBV10-2 and TRBJ2-1; confidence is insufficient to name the D gene. Sequencing was performed on PBMCs. The CDR3 is CASRRAPTLDGQFF. The DNA sequence is given as TGCGCCAGCAGAAGAGCGCCAACCCTAGACGGGCAGTTCTTC.